The subject of this entry is one T cell receptor (beta chain). The CDR3 is 14 amino acids. From germline, CDR1 is SGHVS and CDR2 FQNEAQ. V was clipped by 4 bases and J by 6 bases; unmatched bases: 5. The data were taken from a study of T-cell memory formation after mild COVID-19. 5'RACE with constant-segment primers yielded barcoded, UMI-tagged TCR alpha and TCR beta cDNA libraries. In TCRdb, the 5' RACE reads were re-called with MiXCR into one record per CDR3 protein. The table has 35,000 to 50,000 distinct CDR3 sequences, 6.6% seen once. This TCR derives from an adult who had mild COVID-19 (a few samples of this study predate the infection). Cell type and time point are not known. The sample comprised PBMCs or a T cell subset sorted from them (not recorded which). J is TRBJ1-4 and V is TRBV7-8; 7 bases fit TRBD1. The CDR3 region is CASSWDSGHEKLFF. CDR3 sequence (DNA): TGTGCCAGCAGCTGGGACAGCGGTCATGAAAAACTGTTTTTT.